The 18 T cell receptor beta chains listed next were all sequenced from one sample in a study of blood T cell repertoires in COVID-19. Some clones are missing from TCRdb's copy, which holds only in-frame ones; the method was immunoSEQ multiplex PCR. The sample has more than 85,000 clones, around 83% seen once. The source material was peripheral blood. These TCRs come from a woman at least 80 years old with acute or convalescent COVID-19.

J is TRBJ2-3 and V is TRBV7-9; a possible D gene is TRBD2 (5 bases). Per the germline V gene, CDR1 is SEHNR and CDR2 is FQNEAQ (reference sequence). Trimming removed 2 bases from V and 3 bases from J, with 12 bases in between. The CDR3 has 15 amino acids. The CDR3 DNA reads TGTGCCAGCAGCTTAAAACGTGGGGAGACAGATACGCAGTATTTT. This encodes CASSLKRGETDTQYF.

This rearrangement joins TRBV30 to TRBJ2-2; no definite D call. CDR3 length: 13 amino acids. The ends were cut back, 4 bases at V and 0 bases at J, with 6 bases in the middle. Looked up from germline, CDR1 is GTSNPN and CDR2 is SVGIG (reference sequence). CDR3 residues: CAWIAANTGELFF. The CDR3 DNA follows: TGTGCCTGGATAGCTGCGAACACCGGGGAGCTGTTTTTT.

The chain uses TRBV18 and TRBJ1-1; no definite D call. CDR3 length: 13 amino acids. Germline V gene sequence: CDR1 KGHSH, CDR2 LQKENI. Between the trimmed V and J ends, which lost 3 bases and 7 bases, there was a span of 12 bases. The CDR3 DNA reads as TGTGCCAGCTCACCTGACCCGGCGGTTGAAGCTTTCTTT. It translates to CASSPDPAVEAFF. Full variable domain (outside the CDR3, taken from reference TRBV18 and TRBJ1-1): NAGVMQNPRHLVRRRGQEARLRCSPMKGHSHVYWYRQLPEEGLKFMVYLQKENIIDESGMPKERFSAEFPKEGPSILRIQQVVRGDSAAYFCASSPDPAVEAFFGQGTRLTVV.

The V and J genes are TRBV21-1 and TRBJ2-7; TRBD1 is taken as the D call from the table, unchecked against the DNA. TRBV21-1 is a known pseudogene. This CDR3 contains 13 residues. The CDR3 coding sequence is TGTGCCAGCAGCCCCAGGGTCCCCTACGAGCAGTACGTC. It codes for CASSPRVPYEQYV.

The chain joins TRBV6-5 to TRBJ2-3; D is perhaps TRBD1 (6 bases). Germline CDR1 MNHEY, CDR2 SVGAGI. The CDR3 runs to 16 residues. Trimming cost V 0 bases and J 5 bases, with 15 bases left between them. The CDR3 DNA is TGTGCCAGCAGTTACTCGGGCCAGGGGCGGATAGATACGCAGTATTTT. Its translation is CASSYSGQGRIDTQYF.

This rearrangement joins TRBV5-1 to TRBJ2-3; D unresolved. Germline V lookup: CDR1 SGHRS, CDR2 YFSETQ. The CDR3 consists of 15 residues. Trimming cost V 0 bases and J 2 bases, with 10 bases left between them. CDR3 DNA: TGCGCCAGCAGCTTGGGGGTCGGGTCCACAGATACGCAGTATTTT. Amino acid sequence: CASSLGVGSTDTQYF.

The J gene is TRBJ2-7, the V gene TRBV2; 7 bases are a match to TRBD1. Germline trimming cut 5 bases from V and 3 bases from J; bases unmatched to any gene: 1. This CDR3 comprises 12 residues. CDR1 is SNHLY and CDR2 is FYNNEI in the germline V gene. The CDR3 region is CASSRDSYEQYF. CDR3 in DNA: TGTGCCAGCAGTCGGGACAGCTACGAGCAGTACTTC.

V and J are TRBV5-1 and TRBJ1-1, with 8 bases that match TRBD1. Germline V gene lookup returns CDR1 SGHRS and CDR2 YFSETQ. This CDR3 is 14 amino acids long. The V and J ends lost 0 bases and 4 bases, in that order; junction bases with no gene match: 2. CDR3 DNA: TGCGCCAGCAGCTTGGGGCAGGGGGCCACTGAAGCTTTCTTT. Its translation: CASSLGQGATEAFF.

The chain recombines TRBV14 with TRBJ2-7, with TRBD2 identical over 7 bases. The CDR3 has 16 residues. V lost 4 bases and J lost 6; bases outside the gene matches: 15. Germline V gene sequence: CDR1 SGHDN, CDR2 FVKESK. CDR3 region: CASSLRTPLLAAEQYV. In DNA, the CDR3 is TGTGCCAGCAGCCTGAGAACTCCCCTGCTAGCGGCCGAGCAGTACGTC.

The V call is TRBV6-1, the J call TRBJ1-3, with TRBD1 as a possible D gene (5 bases). Between the trimmed V and J ends, which lost 0 bases and 0 bases, there was a span of 12 bases. Germline V gene data show CDR1 as MNHNS and CDR2 as SASEGT. This CDR3 is 17 amino acids long. CDR3 DNA sequence: TGTGCCAGCAGTGAAGCGTTCCGACAGAGCTCTGGAAACACCATATATTTT. The encoded protein is CASSEAFRQSSGNTIYF.

The gene calls are TRBV4-2 and TRBJ2-5, with D possibly TRBD1 on 6 matching bases. This CDR3 has 19 residues. Germline values: CDR1 LGHNA, CDR2 YNFKEQ. V lost 0 bases and J 0 bases, leaving 20 bases between the germline ends. CDR3 DNA sequence: TGTGCCAGCAGCCAAGATCGGGCCAGGGGACCCATCTACCAAGAGACCCAGTACTTC. It specifies CASSQDRARGPIYQETQYF.

This chain links TRBV12-3 or TRBV12-4 with TRBJ1-5; D gene ambiguous. V was trimmed by 2 bases and J by 9 bases, leaving 8 bases between them. The CDR3 loop spans 12 amino acids. The CDR3 protein is CASSLPPRPQHF. The CDR3 DNA sequence: TGTGCCAGCAGTTTACCCCCCCGGCCCCAGCATTTT.

The gene calls are TRBV19 and TRBJ2-1; 14 bases line up with TRBD2. Per the germline V gene, CDR1 is LNHDA and CDR2 is SQIVND (reference sequence). The length of the CDR3 is 18 residues. The V and J ends lost 6 bases and 2 bases, in that order; junction bases with no gene match: 9. The CDR3 sequence: CASRAGLAGVITYNEQFF. The DNA for the CDR3 is TGTGCCAGTAGAGCGGGACTAGCGGGAGTCATCACCTACAATGAGCAGTTCTTC.

The V gene is TRBV28, the J gene TRBJ1-3; TRBD1 aligns across 9 bases. The CDR3 has 17 amino acids. CDR1 is MDHEN, CDR2 SYDVKM, per germline. V was pared by 6 bases and J by 0 bases, with 9 bases of the junction left unmatched. This CDR3 is CASSGDRELTSGNTIYF. Written as DNA, the CDR3 is TGTGCCAGCAGCGGGGACAGGGAACTAACCTCTGGAAACACCATATATTTT.

The chain links TRBV11-3 to TRBJ2-1; TRBD2 matches 10 bases. There are 17 residues in the CDR3. With 1 base clipped from V and 1 base from J, the junction kept 4 bases outside the gene matches. CDR1 is SGHNT and CDR2 is YENEEA in the germline V gene. The CDR3 protein is CASSLGSGRHSYNEQFF. The DNA of the CDR3 is TGTGCCAGCAGCTTAGGTAGCGGGAGGCATTCCTACAATGAGCAGTTCTTC.

V gene TRBV5-6 combines with J gene TRBJ1-2; no definite D call. With 0 bases removed from V and 6 bases from J, the gap between germline ends came to 12 bases. The germline V gene has CDR1 SGHDT and CDR2 YYEEEE. The CDR3 runs to 14 residues. The CDR3 spells CASSLGLPLHGYTF. CDR3 in DNA: TGTGCCAGCAGCTTGGGGCTCCCTCTCCATGGCTACACCTTC.

The J gene is TRBJ2-2, the V gene TRBV14; 8 nucleotides agree with TRBD2. Germline V CDR1 and CDR2: SGHDN, FVKESK. The CDR3 has 15 residues. V gave up 1 base and J gave up 4 bases; unmatched junction bases: 2. CDR3 sequence reads: CASSQGTSFTGELFF. As DNA, the CDR3 is TGTGCCAGCAGCCAAGGGACTAGCTTCACCGGGGAGCTGTTTTTT.

The gene calls are TRBV5-1 and TRBJ2-4; the D gene is possibly TRBD2 (5 bases). Trimming took 0 bases from V and 0 from J, leaving 19 bases between them. CDR1 is SGHRS, CDR2 YFSETQ, per germline. The CDR3 is 19 residues long. The CDR3 reads CASSLAPADSTVAKNIQYF. For the CDR3, the DNA is TGCGCCAGCAGCTTGGCACCAGCGGATAGTACAGTAGCCAAAAACATTCAGTACTTC.